Listed here are 2 T cell receptor beta chains from one sample, sequenced in a study of blood T cell repertoires in COVID-19. Method: immunoSEQ multiplex PCR; TCRdb's copy keeps in-frame clones and lacks some. In the table there are about 99,000 clones, roughly 80% of which are singletons. The sequenced material came from peripheral blood. The receptors come from a human donor in a cohort sampled during active COVID-19.

The chain has TRBV15 and TRBJ2-1; TRBD1 aligns across 9 bases. J gave up 6 bases and V 0 bases, and 3 bases lay outside the gene matches. Germline-derived CDR1 and CDR2 are LNHNV and YYDKDF (reference sequence). CDR3 length: 15 residues. In DNA form, the CDR3 reads TGTGCCACCAGCAGAGACGGGACAGGGTTCAATGAGCAGTTCTTC. Protein: CATSRDGTGFNEQFF.

The genes are TRBV7-2 and TRBJ1-1, with 9 bases fitting TRBD1. Germline CDR1 reads SGHTA; CDR2 reads FQGNSA. The J segment lost 7 bases and the V segment lost 3 bases, leaving 12 bases of the junction unmatched. The CDR3 runs 16 residues. CDR3 loop: CASSFGQGRFSGEAFF. As DNA, the CDR3 is TGTGCCAGCAGCTTTGGACAGGGGAGATTCAGTGGTGAAGCTTTCTTT.